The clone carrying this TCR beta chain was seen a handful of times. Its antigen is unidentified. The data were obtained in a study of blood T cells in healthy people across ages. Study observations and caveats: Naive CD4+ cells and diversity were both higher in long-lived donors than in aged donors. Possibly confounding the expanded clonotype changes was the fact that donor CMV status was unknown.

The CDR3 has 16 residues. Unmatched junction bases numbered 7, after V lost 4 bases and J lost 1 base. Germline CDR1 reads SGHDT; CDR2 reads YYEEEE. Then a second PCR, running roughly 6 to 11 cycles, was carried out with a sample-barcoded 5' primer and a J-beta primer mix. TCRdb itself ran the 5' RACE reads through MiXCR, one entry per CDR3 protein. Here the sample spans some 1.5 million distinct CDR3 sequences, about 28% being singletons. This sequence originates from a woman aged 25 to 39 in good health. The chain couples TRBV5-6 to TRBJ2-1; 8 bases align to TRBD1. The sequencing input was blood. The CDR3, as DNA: TGTGCCAGCAGCGCGGGTACAGGGGGGTCCTACAATGAGCAGTTCTTC. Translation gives CASSAGTGGSYNEQFF.